One sample yielded the 30 T cell receptor beta chains listed below, sequenced in a study of blood T cell repertoires in COVID-19. Repertoires were generated with immunoSEQ multiplex PCR, while TCRdb's copy carries only in-frame clones and drops some. The sample has 50,000 to 70,000 clones, around 83% seen once; the top ten hold around 5.9%. The sample was peripheral blood. The origin of the receptors is a woman aged 55-75 years with acute or convalescent COVID-19.

The genes are TRBV4-2 and TRBJ2-7, with 9 bases fitting TRBD1. Unmatched junction bases numbered 6, after V lost 4 bases and J lost 5 bases. CDR3 size: 14 residues. Looked up from germline, CDR1 is LGHNA and CDR2 is YNFKEQ. This CDR3 is CASSLGTGRDEQYF. The CDR3 DNA follows: TGTGCCAGCAGCCTTGGGACAGGGCGGGACGAGCAGTACTTC.

This sequence joins TRBV7-3 and TRBJ2-1; 8 positions match TRBD2. The CDR3 runs 15 residues. V dropped 1 base and J dropped 3; count of bases not matched to a gene: 2. Germline CDR1 SGHTA, CDR2 FQGTGA. As DNA, the CDR3 is TGTGCCAGCAGCTTAAGCGGGGGGAGCTACAATGAGCAGTTCTTC. Translated, it gives CASSLSGGSYNEQFF.

The gene calls are TRBV5-6 and TRBJ1-2, with unresolved D. This CDR3 is built from 15 residues. V was trimmed by 1 base and J by 2 bases, leaving 12 bases between them. Germline V gene sequence: CDR1 SGHDT, CDR2 YYEEEE. The CDR3, as DNA: TGTGCCAGCAGCTTGCAGACCTTCGGGAACTATGGCTACACCTTC. Its translation is CASSLQTFGNYGYTF. The full variable domain, with the rest looked up from reference TRBV5-6 and TRBJ1-2, is DAGVTQSPTHLIKTRGQQVTLRCSPKSGHDTVSWYQQALGQGPQFIFQYYEEEERQRGNFPDRFSGHQFPNYSSELNVNALLLGDSALYLCASSLQTFGNYGYTFGSGTRLTVV.

The V gene is TRBV2, the J gene TRBJ2-1; D unclear. V gave up 4 bases and J gave up 7 bases, with 5 bases separating them. Per the germline V gene, CDR1 is SNHLY and CDR2 is FYNNEI. The CDR3 is 11 residues long. Here the CDR3 reads CASSGLNEQFF. In DNA form, the CDR3 reads TGTGCCAGCAGTGGTTTAAATGAGCAGTTCTTC. Together with reference TRBV2 and TRBJ2-1, the CDR3 gives the full variable domain: EPEVTQTPSHQVTQMGQEVILRCVPISNHLYFYWYRQILGQKVEFLVSFYNNEISEKSEIFDDQFSVERPDGSNFTLKIRSTKLEDSAMYFCASSGLNEQFFGPGTRLTVL.

The chain carries TRBV5-1 and TRBJ2-5, with a possible D match to TRBD2 (5 bases). This CDR3 is 13 amino acids long. Between the trimmed V and J ends, which lost 4 bases and 3 bases, there was a span of 10 bases. In germline, CDR1 is SGHRS, CDR2 YFSETQ. The chain's CDR3 is CASSQPSKETQYF. CDR3 sequence (DNA): TGCGCCAGCAGCCAACCTAGCAAAGAGACCCAGTACTTC.

The genes are TRBV24-1 and TRBJ1-2; 8 nucleotides align to TRBD1. Per germline, CDR1 KGHDR and CDR2 SFDVKD. There are 15 residues in the CDR3. V trimming: 2 bases; J trimming: 6 bases; junction bases outside the gene matches: 7. The CDR3 DNA sequence: TGTGCCACCAGTGATTGGACCGGACAGGGAAATGGCTACACCTTC. Amino acids: CATSDWTGQGNGYTF.

V gene TRBV4-1 combines with J gene TRBJ2-2; 10 bases align to TRBD2. CDR1 and CDR2 (germline): MGHRA, YSYEKL. V trimming: 1 base; J trimming: 4 bases; junction bases outside the gene matches: 6. The CDR3 covers 17 residues. The CDR3 nucleotides read TGCGCCAGCAGCCAAGTCCTAGCGGGGGTCTTCACCGGGGAGCTGTTTTTT. Translation: CASSQVLAGVFTGELFF.

The J gene is TRBJ2-6, the V gene TRBV3-1 (or the pseudogene TRBV3-2), with D perhaps matching TRBD1 (6 bases). Trimming removed 4 bases at V and 3 bases at J, with 16 bases between. The CDR3 is made up of 17 amino acids. Germline V lookup: CDR1 LGHDT, CDR2 YNNKEL (reference sequence). In DNA, the CDR3 is TGTGCCAGCAGCCTTACACAGGGTATTAGTGGGGCCAACGTCCTGACTTTC. Translating it yields CASSLTQGISGANVLTF.

The V and J genes are TRBV7-9 and TRBJ2-1; D is unresolved. The V gene lost 6 bases and the J gene lost 4 bases, with 19 bases spanning the gap. CDR3 size: 16 residues. Germline V gene sequence: CDR1 SEHNR, CDR2 FQNEAQ (reference sequence). CDR3 DNA sequence: TGTGCCAGCAGTACTTTCGGCGGCAGTGGATACAATGAGCAGTTCTTC. Translation gives CASSTFGGSGYNEQFF.

This rearrangement joins TRBV6-1 to TRBJ1-5; D gene ambiguous. Trimming cost V 1 base and J 2 bases, with 12 bases left between them. CDR1 is MNHNS, CDR2 SASEGT, per germline. This CDR3 has 16 residues. The CDR3, as DNA: TGTGCCAGCAGTGAAGAGGTCGGGTTGGGCAATCAGCCCCAGCATTTT. It yields the protein CASSEEVGLGNQPQHF.

The chain couples TRBV6-5 to TRBJ2-3, with D perhaps matching TRBD1 (6 bases). CDR3 length: 13 residues. CDR1 is MNHEY and CDR2 is SVGAGI in the germline V gene. V gave up 6 bases and J gave up 0 bases, with 7 bases separating them. The DNA of the CDR3 is TGTGCCAGCAGGGGGGCTAGCACAGATACGCAGTATTTT. Residues: CASRGASTDTQYF.

The chain links TRBV13 to TRBJ2-6; 8 bases map to TRBD1. This CDR3 is built from 16 residues. After removal of 7 bases from V and 0 bases from J, the junction contained 5 bases not matched to a gene. Looked up from germline, CDR1 is PRHDT and CDR2 is FYEKMQ (reference sequence). The DNA of the CDR3 is TGTGCCAGCACCGGGACAGGATCCTCTGGGGCCAACGTCCTGACTTTC. Its translation: CASTGTGSSGANVLTF.

This chain links TRBV18 with TRBJ1-2; 8 nucleotides match TRBD1. CDR1 is KGHSH, CDR2 LQKENI, per germline. J lost 6 bases, V lost 3 bases, and 3 bases had no gene match. The CDR3 has 13 residues. The CDR3 sequence: CASSPDRVNGYTF. For the CDR3, the DNA is TGTGCCAGCTCACCGGACAGGGTTAATGGCTACACCTTC.

Comment on this clone: Sequence at one end of the junction differs from germline and may be a read error. Here the CDR3 DNA reads TGTGCCAGCAGGGGGCAGGGGGCCGAACCCTTC. Protein sequence: CASRGQGAEPF. V gene TRBV6-5 combines with J gene TRBJ1-2, with 8 bases lining up with TRBD1. CDR1 is MNHEY and CDR2 is SVGAGI in the germline V gene. CDR3 length: 11 amino acids.

The chain joins TRBV24-1 to TRBJ1-1; D is uncertain. V lost 0 bases and J 11 bases, leaving 9 bases between the germline ends. The length of the CDR3 is 12 residues. Per germline, CDR1 KGHDR and CDR2 SFDVKD. In DNA, the CDR3 is TGTGCCACCAGTGATTTGACTGGGCAGGCTTTCTTT. Its protein is CATSDLTGQAFF.

V and J are TRBV9 and TRBJ2-5; TRBD2 matches at 14 bases. This CDR3 is built from 18 residues. The V segment lost 4 bases and the J segment 1 base; nucleotides outside the gene matches: 9. Germline V gene sequence: CDR1 SGDLS, CDR2 YYNGEE. The CDR3 is CASSPGTSGGTSQETQYF. As DNA, the CDR3 is TGTGCCAGCAGCCCAGGGACTAGCGGGGGTACCTCCCAAGAGACCCAGTACTTC. The full variable domain, rest sourced from reference TRBV9 and TRBJ2-5, is DSGVTQTPKHLITATGQRVTLRCSPRSGDLSVYWYQQSLDQGLQFLIQYYNGEERAKGNILERFSAQQFPDLHSELNLSSLELGDSALYFCASSPGTSGGTSQETQYFGPGTRLLVL.

This chain joins TRBV19 and TRBJ1-5; tentative D call: TRBD1 (5 bases). The V and J ends lost 3 bases and 5 bases respectively, with 14 bases between them. The CDR3 loop spans 15 amino acids. In germline, CDR1 is LNHDA, CDR2 SQIVND (reference sequence). CDR3 coding DNA: TGTGCCAGTAGTATCCGGCAGGGTCTAGATCAGCCCCAGCATTTT. It yields the protein CASSIRQGLDQPQHF.

V and J are TRBV6-1 and TRBJ2-2; TRBD1 might be the D (5 bases). The V gene lost 2 bases and the J gene lost 7 bases, with 11 bases spanning the gap. CDR1 is MNHNS, CDR2 SASEGT, per germline. The CDR3 loop spans 14 amino acids. The DNA for the CDR3 is TGTGCCAGCAGTGAATCCCAGGGTTACGGGGAGCTGTTTTTT. Translated, it gives CASSESQGYGELFF.

This chain joins TRBV19 and TRBJ2-1, with 7 nucleotides matching TRBD1. This CDR3 comprises 12 residues. V lost 3 bases to trimming and J lost 9 bases; unmatched junction nucleotides: 2. Germline lookup yields CDR1 LNHDA and CDR2 SQIVND (reference sequence). The CDR3 sequence: CASSIQGVEQFF. In DNA, the CDR3 is TGTGCCAGTAGTATCCAGGGGGTTGAGCAGTTCTTC.

The chain couples TRBV12-3 or TRBV12-4 to TRBJ1-2; TRBD1 might be the D (6 bases). V was shortened by 6 bases and J by 2 bases, with 10 bases between the two germline ends. The CDR3 has 13 residues. Here the CDR3 DNA reads TGTGCCAGCAGGGACGACAGGAACTATGGCTACACCTTC. Translation gives CASRDDRNYGYTF.

The V call is TRBV5-1, the J call TRBJ1-6, with 7 bases lining up with TRBD1. After removal of 0 bases from V and 8 bases from J, the junction contained 2 bases not matched to a gene. CDR1 and CDR2 from the germline V gene are SGHRS and YFSETQ. The length of the CDR3 is 14 residues. Here the CDR3 reads CASSLGQGDSPLHF. The CDR3 DNA is TGCGCCAGCAGCTTGGGACAGGGTGATTCACCCCTCCACTTT. The variable domain in full, with the rest retrieved from reference TRBV5-1 and TRBJ1-6, is KAGVTQTPRYLIKTRGQQVTLSCSPISGHRSVSWYQQTPGQGLQFLFEYFSETQRNKGNFPGRFSGRQFSNSRSEMNVSTLELGDSALYLCASSLGQGDSPLHFGNGTRLTVT.

J is TRBJ1-5 and V is TRBV19; D possibly corresponds to TRBD1 (5 bases). The V and J ends lost 5 bases and 7 bases respectively, with 15 bases between them. Germline V gives CDR1 LNHDA, CDR2 SQIVND (reference sequence). The CDR3 has 14 residues. DNA for the CDR3: TGTGCCAGTAGTCAGGGATTCGGAGACCAGCCCCAGCATTTT. Its translation is CASSQGFGDQPQHF. Using reference TRBV19 and TRBJ1-5 for the parts outside the CDR3, the full variable domain is DGGITQSPKYLFRKEGQNVTLSCEQNLNHDAMYWYRQDPGQGLRLIYYSQIVNDFQKGDIAEGYSVSREKKESFPLTVTSAQKNPTAFYLCASSQGFGDQPQHFGDGTRLSIL.

The chain uses TRBV27 and TRBJ1-1; 7 bases line up with TRBD1. The trim removed 2 bases at V and 4 bases at J, leaving 4 bases unmatched. The germline CDR1 and CDR2 sequences are MNHEY and SMNVEV (reference sequence). The CDR3 has 14 amino acids. In DNA form, the CDR3 reads TGTGCCAGCAGTTTAAGGGGGCAGGGCACTGAAGCTTTCTTT. This encodes CASSLRGQGTEAFF.

This chain connects TRBV5-3 to TRBJ2-7; 9 bases match TRBD1. TRBV5-3 is classed as an ORF, of uncertain function. The ends lost 4 bases at V and 7 bases at J; junction bases unmatched: 12. The CDR3 has 15 amino acids. Written as DNA, the CDR3 is TGTGCCAGAAGCACCCGTAGGACAGGGGACAGAGAGCAGTACTTC. Amino acid sequence: CARSTRRTGDREQYF.

This clone showed up just once. This rearrangement joins TRBV7-6 to TRBJ1-1; no clear D. Trimming left V 2 bases short and J 11 bases short, with 6 bases between. The CDR3 extends over 10 amino acids. CDR1 SGHVS and CDR2 FNYEAQ come from the germline V gene. In nucleotides, the CDR3 is TGTGCCAGCAGCTTAAATCGGGCTTTCTTT. Encoded protein: CASSLNRAFF. Complete variable domain (other parts from reference TRBV7-6 and TRBJ1-1): GAGVSQSPRYKVTKRGQDVALRCDPISGHVSLYWYRQALGQGPEFLTYFNYEAQQDKSGLPNDRFSAERPEGSISTLTIQRTEQRDSAMYRCASSLNRAFFGQGTRLTVV.

This clone was counted only a few times. V is TRBV5-1 and J is TRBJ1-6; TRBD1 aligns across 9 bases. V was pared by 4 bases and J by 10 bases, with 6 bases of the junction left unmatched. Germline-derived CDR1 and CDR2 are SGHRS and YFSETQ. The CDR3 is 14 residues long. CDR3: CASSQGQGSSPLHF. As DNA, the CDR3 is TGCGCCAGCAGCCAGGGACAGGGAAGCTCACCCCTCCACTTT.

The chain joins TRBV5-1 to TRBJ1-1, with 7 bases aligning to TRBD1. Germline CDR1 reads SGHRS; CDR2 reads YFSETQ. The CDR3 totals 16 residues. V gave up 4 bases and J gave up 3 bases; unmatched junction bases: 12. The CDR3 bases are TGCGCCAGCAGCAGACAGGGACGCCTACCCGACACTGAAGCTTTCTTT. The encoded protein is CASSRQGRLPDTEAFF.

Here the CDR3 DNA reads TGTGCCAGCAGTGCCGACAGGTTTGGGGCTTTCTTT. This gives the protein CASSADRFGAFF. The genes are TRBV27 and TRBJ1-1, with a weak D call TRBD1 (6 bases). This CDR3 is 12 amino acids long. Germline V gives CDR1 MNHEY, CDR2 SMNVEV (reference sequence). V shed 5 bases and J shed 11 bases, with 15 bases lying between them.

This chain links TRBV10-3 with TRBJ2-2; 9 positions match TRBD1. The germline V gene has CDR1 ENHRY and CDR2 SYGVKD. With 4 bases clipped from V and 5 bases from J, the junction kept 5 bases outside the gene matches. The CDR3 runs 15 residues. The CDR3 reads CAISATGTGTGELFF. In DNA, the CDR3 is TGTGCCATCAGTGCGACCGGGACAGGGACCGGGGAGCTGTTTTTT.

This chain links TRBV12-5 with TRBJ2-2; 7 bases line up with TRBD1. This CDR3 comprises 16 residues. Trimming cost V 3 bases and J 1 base; bases outside gene matches: 5. Germline V CDR1 and CDR2: LGHNT, FRNRAP. CDR3 in amino acids: CASGFKGAWNTGELFF. The CDR3 DNA reads as TGTGCTAGTGGTTTCAAGGGGGCGTGGAACACCGGGGAGCTGTTTTTT. The full variable domain, in which reference TRBV12-5 and TRBJ2-2 provide the parts outside the CDR3, is DARVTQTPRHKVTEMGQEVTMRCQPILGHNTVFWYRQTMMQGLELLAYFRNRAPLDDSGMPKDRFSAEMPDATLATLKIQPSEPRDSAVYFCASGFKGAWNTGELFFGEGSRLTVL.